A single sample gave rise to the 18 T cell receptor beta chains below, sequenced in a study of cytomegalovirus exposure and HLA in healthy donors. It was with 60 Vbeta and 13 Jbeta primers that the PCR ran. The protocol was immunoSEQ multiplex PCR, while the TCRdb copy is restricted to in-frame clones and leaves out a portion. The data contain tens of thousands of clones, about 78% of them singletons. Material: PBMCs. The receptors were sampled from a woman aged 40-49 years in good health and CMV-seropositive.

The genes are TRBV2 and TRBJ2-1; 10 nucleotides match TRBD2. Per germline, CDR1 SNHLY and CDR2 FYNNEI. There are 17 residues in the CDR3. The junction had 8 bases not matched to a gene; V was cut back by 2 bases and J by 4 bases. CDR3 in DNA: TGTGCCAGCAGTGAACTGGGAGCGGGGGGGAGTTACAATGAGCAGTTCTTC. It translates to CASSELGAGGSYNEQFF. Full variable domain (rest looked up from reference TRBV2 and TRBJ2-1): EPEVTQTPSHQVTQMGQEVILRCVPISNHLYFYWYRQILGQKVEFLVSFYNNEISEKSEIFDDQFSVERPDGSNFTLKIRSTKLEDSAMYFCASSELGAGGSYNEQFFGPGTRLTVL.

The CDR3 protein is CASSFRGNTNTEAFF. The CDR3 bases are TGTGCCAGCAGCTTTAGGGGGAACACTAACACTGAAGCTTTCTTT. V usage is TRBV7-2 and J usage is TRBJ1-1, with a possible D match to TRBD1 (6 bases). This CDR3 spans 15 amino acids. Germline V gives CDR1 SGHTA, CDR2 FQGNSA. Trimming left V 3 bases short and J 2 bases short, with 13 bases between. The full variable domain, completed using reference TRBV7-2 and TRBJ1-1, is GAGVSQSPSNKVTEKGKDVELRCDPISGHTALYWYRQSLGQGLEFLIYFQGNSAPDKSGLPSDRFSAERTGGSVSTLTIQRTQQEDSAVYLCASSFRGNTNTEAFFGQGTRLTVV.

The chain links TRBV6-5 to TRBJ2-1; TRBD2 aligns across 12 bases. Trimming at V came to 2 bases and at J to 4 bases, leaving 3 bases not matched to a gene. This CDR3 has 16 amino acids. Germline CDR1 and CDR2: MNHEY and SVGAGI. Here the CDR3 reads CASSYTSGGPYNEQFF. As DNA, the CDR3 is TGTGCCAGCAGTTACACTAGCGGGGGGCCATACAATGAGCAGTTCTTC.

This clone has a handful of counts. This rearrangement joins TRBV30 to TRBJ2-5, with 13 bases identical to TRBD2. This CDR3 has 16 amino acids. V dropped 2 bases and J dropped 6; count of bases not matched to a gene: 9. Germline assignment: CDR1 GTSNPN and CDR2 SVGIG (reference sequence). The CDR3: CAWSLPLAGGRKTQYF. CDR3 DNA sequence: TGTGCCTGGAGTTTACCACTAGCGGGGGGGCGAAAGACCCAGTACTTC.

This clone has more than one count but fewer than ten. Other nucleotide sequences in the sample specify the same CDR3. The chain is built from TRBV2 and TRBJ1-5; unclear D gene. CDR1 is SNHLY, CDR2 FYNNEI, per germline. V lost 3 bases to trimming and J lost 0 bases, with 9 bases between them. CDR3 size: 15 residues. CDR3 nucleotides: TGTGCCAGCAGTGAGAGAGGATATAGCAATCAGCCCCAGCATTTT. Translating gives CASSERGYSNQPQHF.

The chain links TRBV6-1 to TRBJ2-7, with 8 bases fitting TRBD2. CDR1 and CDR2 (germline): MNHNS, SASEGT. V shed 7 bases and J 0 bases; nucleotides not matched to a gene: 5. The CDR3 is made up of 14 amino acids. Here the CDR3 DNA reads TGTGCCAGCACCTCGGGGGGGGGCTCCTACGAGCAGTACTTC. Translated, it gives CASTSGGGSYEQYF.

The V and J genes are TRBV5-6 and TRBJ2-1, with 8 nucleotides matching TRBD2. CDR1 is SGHDT and CDR2 is YYEEEE in the germline V gene. CDR3 size: 15 residues. After removal of 3 bases from V and 7 bases from J, the junction contained 9 bases not matched to a gene. In DNA form, the CDR3 reads TGTGCCAGCAGCTCGCCCGGGGGGGCGAGGAATGAGCAGTTCTTC. Protein: CASSSPGGARNEQFF.

The chain combines TRBV19 with TRBJ1-5; maybe TRBD1 (6 bases). The V end lost 6 bases, the J end lost 7 bases, and 13 bases lay between the germline ends. CDR3 length equals 13 residues. The germline V gene has CDR1 LNHDA and CDR2 SQIVND (reference sequence). The CDR3 loop is CASRGARGQPQHF. CDR3 nucleotide sequence: TGTGCCAGTAGGGGGGCTCGAGGGCAGCCCCAGCATTTT. The full variable domain, completed using reference TRBV19 and TRBJ1-5, is DGGITQSPKYLFRKEGQNVTLSCEQNLNHDAMYWYRQDPGQGLRLIYYSQIVNDFQKGDIAEGYSVSREKKESFPLTVTSAQKNPTAFYLCASRGARGQPQHFGDGTRLSIL.

The chain employs TRBV2 and TRBJ2-7; 12 nucleotides align to TRBD1. After removal of 7 bases from V and 7 bases from J, the junction contained 5 bases not matched to a gene. The CDR3 length is 13 residues. Germline CDR1 SNHLY, CDR2 FYNNEI. The CDR3 bases are TGTGCCAGCAAGGGACAGGGGGCGCGGGAGCAGTACTTC. Protein: CASKGQGAREQYF.

This clone occurred once. This chain connects TRBV7-2 to TRBJ2-5, with 12 bases aligning to TRBD2. CDR1 SGHTA and CDR2 FQGNSA come from the germline V gene. The CDR3 consists of 17 residues. Trimming cost V 1 base and J 4 bases; bases outside gene matches: 7. The CDR3 sequence: CASSLVALAGGGETQYF. The CDR3 DNA reads TGTGCCAGCAGCTTAGTCGCACTAGCGGGGGGTGGAGAGACCCAGTACTTC.

This rearrangement joins TRBV29-1 to TRBJ1-4, with 7 bases matching TRBD1. The CDR3 length is 14 residues. Germline CDR1 SQVTM, CDR2 ANQGSEA. Trimming at V came to 7 bases and at J to 3 bases, leaving 8 bases not matched to a gene. Here the CDR3 reads CSARPGTANEKLFF. CDR3 bases: TGCAGCGCAAGGCCCGGGACAGCTAATGAAAAACTGTTTTTT.

This clone was seen only once. This chain links TRBV29-1 with TRBJ2-1; D possibly corresponds to TRBD2 (6 bases). V shed 0 bases and J shed 3 bases, with 24 bases lying between them. From germline, CDR1 is SQVTM and CDR2 ANQGSEA. The CDR3 covers 19 residues. In DNA, the CDR3 is TGCAGCGTTGAAGATGGGAGGCCTTGGGGCAGGCAAATCTACAATGAGCAGTTCTTC. It is translated as CSVEDGRPWGRQIYNEQFF.

In regard to this clone: Sequence at one end of the junction differs from germline and may be a read error. V gene TRBV7-9 combines with J gene TRBJ1-5; TRBD1 is a possible D gene (5 bases). This CDR3 region has 13 residues. CDR1 SEHNR and CDR2 FQNEAQ come from the germline V gene (reference sequence). CDR3: CSSSRGGWEPQHF. In nucleotides, the CDR3 is TGTTCCAGCAGCCGCGGGGGTTGGGAGCCCCAGCATTTT.

The rearrangement joins TRBV2 to TRBJ2-7; D is possibly TRBD1 (5 bases). The ends were cut back, 6 bases at V and 3 bases at J, with 9 bases in the middle. Germline values: CDR1 SNHLY, CDR2 FYNNEI. This CDR3 is 12 amino acids long. The CDR3 loop is CASSRESYEQYF. The CDR3 coding sequence is TGTGCCAGCAGCAGGGAAAGCTACGAGCAGTACTTC.

The chain couples TRBV7-9 to TRBJ2-5; TRBD1 matches 7 bases. Trimming cost V 5 bases and J 3 bases; bases outside gene matches: 9. Germline CDR1 and CDR2: SEHNR and FQNEAQ (reference sequence). The CDR3 runs to 15 residues. CDR3 amino acids: CASSRWTQGEETQYF. The CDR3, as DNA: TGTGCCAGCAGCCGTTGGACGCAGGGGGAAGAGACCCAGTACTTC.

The genes are TRBV7-9 and TRBJ1-1, with no clear D. Germline CDR1 is SEHNR and CDR2 is FQNEAQ (reference sequence). This CDR3 spans 14 amino acids. Trimming removed 5 bases from V and 5 bases from J, with 15 bases in between. The CDR3 DNA reads TGTGCCAGCAGCGTCGGGGTAAGGTTGACTGAAGCTTTCTTT. Translating gives CASSVGVRLTEAFF.

This chain joins TRBV11-1 and TRBJ2-1; TRBD2 agrees at 11 bases. The V gene's germline CDR1 is SGHAT and CDR2 FQDESV (reference sequence). The junction had 11 bases not matched to a gene; V was cut back by 1 base and J by 6 bases. CDR3 size: 18 residues. CDR3 protein: CASSLVKRLAGYSNEQFF. For the CDR3, the DNA is TGTGCCAGCAGCTTAGTGAAACGACTAGCGGGGTATTCCAATGAGCAGTTCTTC.

The V call is TRBV11-3, the J call TRBJ2-2; 7 bases are a match to TRBD1. The trim removed 5 bases at V and 7 bases at J, leaving 4 bases unmatched. The CDR3 covers 13 residues. Germline V lookup: CDR1 SGHNT, CDR2 YENEEA. The chain's CDR3 is CASSLYRGGELFF. In nucleotides, the CDR3 is TGTGCCAGCAGCCTCTACAGGGGCGGGGAGCTGTTTTTT.